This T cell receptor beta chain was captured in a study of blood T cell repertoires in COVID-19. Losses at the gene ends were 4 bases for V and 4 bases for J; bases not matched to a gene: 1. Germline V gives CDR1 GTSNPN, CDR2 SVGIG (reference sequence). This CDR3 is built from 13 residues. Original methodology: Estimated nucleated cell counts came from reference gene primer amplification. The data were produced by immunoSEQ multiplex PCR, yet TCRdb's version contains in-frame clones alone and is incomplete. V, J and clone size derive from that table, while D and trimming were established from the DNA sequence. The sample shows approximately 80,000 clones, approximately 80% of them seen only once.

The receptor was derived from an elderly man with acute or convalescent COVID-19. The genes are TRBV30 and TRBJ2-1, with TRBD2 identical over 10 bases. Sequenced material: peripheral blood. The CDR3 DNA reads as TGTGCCTGGATGACTAGCGGGTACAATGAGCAGTTCTTC. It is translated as CAWMTSGYNEQFF.